The present T cell receptor beta chain was sequenced within a study of response to subunit inactivated influenza vaccine. For this clonotype: Its antigen is unidentified.

Study-level findings and limits: T cells newly recruited by each seasonal influenza vaccination are few, the authors suggested.

The CDR3 totals 15 residues. Germline values: CDR1 MNHEY, CDR2 SVGEGT. The V gene end was trimmed by 6 bases and the J gene end by 1 base; junction bases not matched to a gene: 5. A single record per CDR3 protein comes from TCRdb applying MiXCR to the RT-PCR reads. The table has 590,000 or so distinct CDR3 sequences, 11% to 15% seen once. This TCR derives from a man aged 45 to 65 who received an inactivated influenza vaccine. The chain uses TRBV6-2 or TRBV6-3 and TRBJ2-3, with 9 bases aligning to TRBD1. This specimen was PBMCs from blood, taken 14 to 15 days before vaccination. Written as DNA, the CDR3 is TGTGCCAGCAGAACAGGGGGCTCCGGCACAGATACGCAGTATTTT. Translation gives CASRTGGSGTDTQYF.